Here is one T cell receptor beta chain with its context. Its target is unknown. This sample is part of a study of T-cell reconstitution after alpha-beta-depleted transplantation in children. This sample's TCRbeta library carried unique molecular identifier barcodes. TCRdb used MiXCR to reprocess the PCR reads, holding one entry per CDR3 protein. The table includes about 980,000 distinct CDR3 sequences, roughly 31% detected once. CDR3 length: 13 residues. Per the germline V gene, CDR1 is DFQATT and CDR2 is SNEGSKA (reference sequence). With V trimmed by 2 bases and J by 6 bases, 7 bases remained unmatched. Broader study findings: The study reportedly traced alpha-beta T cells about two months after transplant to several hundred expanded graft clones. The main origin of T-cell counts and diversity one year after transplant was newly produced T cells.

This TCR derives from a boy under two years old who had a stem cell transplant for SCID, so the T cells may come from the graft donor. The chain carries TRBV20-1 and TRBJ2-7; 7 bases fit TRBD1. Sequencing used PBMCs, mostly from graft donor cells, obtained 360 days after TCRalphabeta/CD19-depleted stem cell transplant. CDR3 nucleotide sequence: TGCAGTGCTAGAACAGGGGAACGGGGCGAGCAGTACTTC. This codes for CSARTGERGEQYF.